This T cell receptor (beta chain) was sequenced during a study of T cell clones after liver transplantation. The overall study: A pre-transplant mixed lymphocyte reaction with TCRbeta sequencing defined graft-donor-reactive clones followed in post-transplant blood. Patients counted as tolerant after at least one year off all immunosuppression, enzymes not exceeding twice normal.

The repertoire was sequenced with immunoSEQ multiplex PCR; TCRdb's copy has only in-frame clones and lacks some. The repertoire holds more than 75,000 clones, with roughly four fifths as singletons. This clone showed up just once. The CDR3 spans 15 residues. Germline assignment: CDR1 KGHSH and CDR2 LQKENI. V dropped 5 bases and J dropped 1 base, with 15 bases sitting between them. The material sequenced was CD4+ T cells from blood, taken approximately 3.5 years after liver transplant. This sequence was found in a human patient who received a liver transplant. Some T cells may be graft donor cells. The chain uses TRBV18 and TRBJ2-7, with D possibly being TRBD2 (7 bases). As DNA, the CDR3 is TGTGCCAGCTCATCCCGAGGGGGGGGTTCCTACGAGCAGTACTTC. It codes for CASSSRGGGSYEQYF.